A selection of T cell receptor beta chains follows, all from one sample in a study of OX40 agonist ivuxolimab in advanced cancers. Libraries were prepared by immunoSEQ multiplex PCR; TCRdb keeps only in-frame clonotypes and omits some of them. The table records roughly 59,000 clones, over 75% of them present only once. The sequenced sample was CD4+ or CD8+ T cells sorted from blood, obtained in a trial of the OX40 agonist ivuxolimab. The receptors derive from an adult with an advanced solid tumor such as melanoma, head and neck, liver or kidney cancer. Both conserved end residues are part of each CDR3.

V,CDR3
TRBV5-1,CASSLEQGREQYF
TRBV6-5,CASRHTGGEQPQHF
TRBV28,CASSLGTPDQPQHF
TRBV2,CASSEGMGGQGSYEQYF
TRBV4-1,CASSQDGGGAGNTIYF
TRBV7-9,CASSSGRYSYEQYF
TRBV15,CATSRDSGGTGEQYF
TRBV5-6,CASSLDLGRGTEAFF
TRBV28,CASSLGTDTQYF
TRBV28,CASSSRWAKNIQYF
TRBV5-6,CASSGQGTIIAEAFF
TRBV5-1,CASSLRDRGNNEQFF
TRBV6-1,CASSEQGLADAYEQYF
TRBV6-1,CALGYYEQYF
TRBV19,CASSSYQGTYEQYF
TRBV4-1,CASSRRLAGKETQYF
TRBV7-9,CASSQQGAEAFF
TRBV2,CASSLNNSPLHF
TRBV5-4,CASSLRLAGLDEQYF
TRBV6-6,CASSVRLADTQYF
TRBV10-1,CASSPDRAGGYTF
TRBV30,CARTSGGAREETQYF
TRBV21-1,CASSKNGTGVSGNTIYF
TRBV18,CASSTGTFYEQYF
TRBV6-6,CASRDRGSEAFF
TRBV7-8,CASSPTPGQGHEQYF
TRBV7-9,CASSPNRGPGRAADTQYF
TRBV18,CASSPGRAEAFF
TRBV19,CASSISGTGVSSNYGYTF
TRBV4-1,CASSLGSGYTDTQYF
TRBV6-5,CASSYSIQGAGYTF
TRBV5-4,CASSRDREAPEAFF
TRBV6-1,CASSGQYDTQYF
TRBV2,CASSLLGTEAFF
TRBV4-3,CASSQDMAGELFF
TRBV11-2,CASSFSLGADTPYEQYF
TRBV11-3,CASSLGGRYNEQFF
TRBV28,CASSSPPSGANVLTF
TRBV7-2,CASRIGGPGELFF
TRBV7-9,CASSLPGQGNTIYF
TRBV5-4,CASSLTSGRANEQFF
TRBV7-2,CASSLGPAAYEQYF
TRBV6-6,CASSGPGTDGNTIYF
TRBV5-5,CASSVYGGRNEQFF
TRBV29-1,CSVGTNDNEQFF
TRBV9,CASSDNYGYTF
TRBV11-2,CASSFSGGAETQYF
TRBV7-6,CASSLDRGPRGTQYF
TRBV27,CASSFSSGAYNEQFF
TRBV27,CASSQSWVGAEQYF
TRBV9,CASSAGEGWGYTF
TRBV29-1,CSVDKRGDTQYF
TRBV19,CASSLTSGGPNEQFF
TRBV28,CASTPVGGAAYEQYF
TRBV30,CAWSAGYEQYF
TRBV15,CATSRSGFGELFF
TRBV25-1,CASSGRGLNTEAFF
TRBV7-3,CASSLRGQNTGELFF
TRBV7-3,CASSLEGSNQPQHF